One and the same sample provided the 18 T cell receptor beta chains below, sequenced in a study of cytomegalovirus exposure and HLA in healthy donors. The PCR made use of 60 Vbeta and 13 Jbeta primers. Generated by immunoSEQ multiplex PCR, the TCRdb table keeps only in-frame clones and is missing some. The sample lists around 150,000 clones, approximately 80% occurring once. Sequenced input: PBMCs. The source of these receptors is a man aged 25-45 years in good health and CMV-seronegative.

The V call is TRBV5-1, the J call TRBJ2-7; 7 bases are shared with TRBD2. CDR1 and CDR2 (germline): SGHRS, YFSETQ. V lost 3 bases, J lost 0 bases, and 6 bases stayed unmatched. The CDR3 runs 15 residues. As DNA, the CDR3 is TGCGCCAGCAGCTGGGGGGGAGAGAGCTCCTACGAGCAGTACTTC. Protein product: CASSWGGESSYEQYF.

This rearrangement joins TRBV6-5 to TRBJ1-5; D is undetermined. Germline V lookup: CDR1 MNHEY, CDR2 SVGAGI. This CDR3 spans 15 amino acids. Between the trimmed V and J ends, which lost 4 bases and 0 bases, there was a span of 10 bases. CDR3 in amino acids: CASSSSRSSNQPQHF. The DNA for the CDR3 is TGTGCCAGCAGTTCCTCACGGAGTAGCAATCAGCCCCAGCATTTT.

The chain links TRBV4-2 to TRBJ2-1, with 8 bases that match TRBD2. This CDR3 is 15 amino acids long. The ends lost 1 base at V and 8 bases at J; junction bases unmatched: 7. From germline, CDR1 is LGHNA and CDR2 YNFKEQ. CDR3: CASSQAGGVGDEQFF. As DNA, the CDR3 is TGTGCCAGCAGCCAAGCGGGAGGGGTCGGGGATGAGCAGTTCTTC.

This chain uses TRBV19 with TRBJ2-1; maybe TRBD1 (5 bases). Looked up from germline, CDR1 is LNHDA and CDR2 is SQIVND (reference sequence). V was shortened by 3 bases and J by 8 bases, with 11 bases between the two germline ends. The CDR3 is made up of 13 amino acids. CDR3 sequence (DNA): TGTGCCAGTAGTATTAATTGGGGCTATGAGCAGTTCTTC. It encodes CASSINWGYEQFF.

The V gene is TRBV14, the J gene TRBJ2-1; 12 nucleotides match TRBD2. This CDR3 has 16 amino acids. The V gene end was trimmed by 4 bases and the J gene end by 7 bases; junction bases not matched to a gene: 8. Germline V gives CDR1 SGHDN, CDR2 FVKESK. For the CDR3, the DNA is TGTGCCAGCAGCCCACACGGACTAGCGGGATGGAATGAGCAGTTCTTC. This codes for CASSPHGLAGWNEQFF.

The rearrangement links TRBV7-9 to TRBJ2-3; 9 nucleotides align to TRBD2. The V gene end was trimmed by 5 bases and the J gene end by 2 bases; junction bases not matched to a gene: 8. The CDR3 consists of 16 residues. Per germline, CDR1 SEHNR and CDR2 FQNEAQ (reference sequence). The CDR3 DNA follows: TGTGCCAGCAGCGCCCGACTAGCGGCGAACACAGATACGCAGTATTTT. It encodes CASSARLAANTDTQYF.

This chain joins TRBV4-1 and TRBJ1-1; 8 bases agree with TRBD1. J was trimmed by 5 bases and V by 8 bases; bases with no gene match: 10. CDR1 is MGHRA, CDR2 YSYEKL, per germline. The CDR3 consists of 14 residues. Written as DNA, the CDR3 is TGCGCCAGCCTACCGGGGACAGGACGTACTGAAGCTTTCTTT. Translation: CASLPGTGRTEAFF.

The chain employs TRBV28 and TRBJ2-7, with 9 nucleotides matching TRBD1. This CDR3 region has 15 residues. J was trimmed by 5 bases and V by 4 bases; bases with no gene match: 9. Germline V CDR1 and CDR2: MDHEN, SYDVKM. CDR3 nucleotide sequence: TGTGCCAGCAGTTCCCCGGGACAGGGTAGCCACGAGCAGTACTTC. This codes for CASSSPGQGSHEQYF.

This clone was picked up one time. CDR3 bases: TGCGCCAGCAGCCAAGCGGTAGCGGGAGGGGGGGGCACCGGGGAGCTGTTTTTT. This sequence encodes CASSQAVAGGGGTGELFF. The chain employs TRBV4-1 and TRBJ2-2, with 11 bases aligning to TRBD2. V lost 1 base, J lost 4 bases, and 8 bases stayed unmatched. The CDR3 length is 18 residues. CDR1 is MGHRA, CDR2 YSYEKL, per germline.

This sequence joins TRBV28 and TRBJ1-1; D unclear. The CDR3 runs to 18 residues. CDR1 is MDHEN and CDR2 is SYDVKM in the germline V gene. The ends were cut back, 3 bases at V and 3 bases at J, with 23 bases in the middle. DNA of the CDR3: TGTGCCAGCAGTTTCTATAAGGGAAGGGAGAATAGGGACACTGAAGCTTTCTTT. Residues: CASSFYKGRENRDTEAFF.

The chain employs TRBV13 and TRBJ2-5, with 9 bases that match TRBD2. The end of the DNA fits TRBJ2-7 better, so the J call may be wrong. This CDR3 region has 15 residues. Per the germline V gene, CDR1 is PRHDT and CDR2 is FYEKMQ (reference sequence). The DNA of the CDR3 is TGTGCCAGCATCAGAAGGGCTAGCGGGATCCACGAGCAGTACTTC. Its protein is CASIRRASGIHEQYF.

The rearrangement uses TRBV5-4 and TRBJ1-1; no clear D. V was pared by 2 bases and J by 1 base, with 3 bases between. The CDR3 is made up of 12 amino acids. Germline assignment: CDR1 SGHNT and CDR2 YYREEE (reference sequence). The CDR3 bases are TGTGCCAGCAGCTTCTGGAACACTGAAGCTTTCTTT. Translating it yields CASSFWNTEAFF. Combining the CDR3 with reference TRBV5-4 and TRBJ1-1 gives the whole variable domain ETGVTQSPTHLIKTRGQQVTLRCSSQSGHNTVSWYQQALGQGPQFIFQYYREEENGRGNFPPRFSGLQFPNYSSELNVNALELDDSALYLCASSFWNTEAFFGQGTRLTVV.

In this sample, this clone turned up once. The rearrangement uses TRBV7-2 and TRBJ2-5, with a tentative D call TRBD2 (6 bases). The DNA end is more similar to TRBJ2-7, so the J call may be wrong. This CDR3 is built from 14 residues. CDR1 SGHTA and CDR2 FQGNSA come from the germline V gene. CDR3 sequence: CASSRGTTSYEQYF. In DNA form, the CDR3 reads TGTGCCAGCAGCCGCGGGACGACTTCCTACGAGCAGTACTTC.

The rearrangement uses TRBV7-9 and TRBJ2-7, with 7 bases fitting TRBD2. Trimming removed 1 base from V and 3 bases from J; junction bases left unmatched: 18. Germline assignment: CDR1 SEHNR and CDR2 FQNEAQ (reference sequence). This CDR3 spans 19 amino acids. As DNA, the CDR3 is TGTGCCAGCAGCTTAGGTCTCGTAGGGGCTAGCGGAGATATCTACGAGCAGTACTTC. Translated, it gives CASSLGLVGASGDIYEQYF.

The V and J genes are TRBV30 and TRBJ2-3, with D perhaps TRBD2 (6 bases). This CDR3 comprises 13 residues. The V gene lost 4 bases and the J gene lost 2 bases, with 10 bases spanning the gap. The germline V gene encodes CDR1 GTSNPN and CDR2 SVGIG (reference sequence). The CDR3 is CAWTPGVTDTQYF. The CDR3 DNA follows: TGTGCCTGGACCCCGGGGGTCACAGATACGCAGTATTTT.

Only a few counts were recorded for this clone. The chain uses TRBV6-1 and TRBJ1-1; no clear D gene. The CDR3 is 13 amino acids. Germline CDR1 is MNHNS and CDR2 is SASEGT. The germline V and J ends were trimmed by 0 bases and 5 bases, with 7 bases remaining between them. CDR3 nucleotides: TGTGCCAGCAGTGAAGCCGGGGTGACTGAAGCTTTCTTT. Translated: CASSEAGVTEAFF.

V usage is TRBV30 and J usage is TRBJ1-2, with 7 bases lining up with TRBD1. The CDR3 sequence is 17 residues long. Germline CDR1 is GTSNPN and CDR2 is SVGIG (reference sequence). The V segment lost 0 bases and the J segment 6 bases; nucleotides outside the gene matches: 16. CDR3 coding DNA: TGTGCCTGGAGTGTACCAGTCCGCAGGGGGGTATCGAATGGCTACACCTTC. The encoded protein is CAWSVPVRRGVSNGYTF.

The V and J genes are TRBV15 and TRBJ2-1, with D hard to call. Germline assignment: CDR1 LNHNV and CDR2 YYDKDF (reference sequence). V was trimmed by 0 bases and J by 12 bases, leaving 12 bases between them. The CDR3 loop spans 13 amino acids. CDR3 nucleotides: TGTGCCACCAGCAGAGACCGTAATTTGTGGCAGTTCTTC. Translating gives CATSRDRNLWQFF.